This T cell receptor (beta chain) was recorded in a study of T-cell memory formation after mild COVID-19. V trimming: 6 bases; J trimming: 4 bases; junction bases outside the gene matches: 9. The CDR3 spans 16 residues. Germline CDR1 reads SNHLY; CDR2 reads FYNNEI. TCRdb reprocessed the 5' RACE reads via MiXCR and lists one record per CDR3 protein. Of over 150,000 distinct CDR3 sequences listed, 20% to 25% are singletons. What was sequenced was PBMCs or a T cell subset sorted from them (not recorded which). The chain carries TRBV2 and TRBJ2-1; 10 bases are a match to TRBD2. This clonotype was obtained from an adult woman who had mild COVID-19 (a few samples of this study predate the infection). Cell type and time point are not known. CDR3 nucleotides: TGTGCCAGCAGCCGAGCCGCTAGCGGGAGTTACAATGAGCAGTTCTTC. It codes for CASSRAASGSYNEQFF.